This TCR beta chain is from a study of T cells after yellow fever vaccination. Germline CDR1 SGHDT, CDR2 YYEEEE. Trimming took off 4 bases at V and 5 bases at J, with 16 bases between the two ends. There are 15 residues in the CDR3. The table lists this clonotype with a few counts. Its target is unknown. TCRdb analysed the 5' RACE reads with MiXCR anew, one entry per CDR3 protein. This table has fewer than 400,000 distinct CDR3 sequences, approximately 5.7% appearing once. Study-wide points: Reappearance after the booster was observed for most primary-vaccination clones (96% CD4, about 85% CD8). Clonotype sharing between CD4 and CD8 compartments was small.

The chain carries TRBV5-6 and TRBJ2-1; D gene ambiguous. This TCR derives from a man younger than 45 who received the YFV17D yellow fever vaccine. This specimen consisted of PBMCs, obtained 5 days after the yellow fever booster vaccination. CDR3 nucleotides: TGTGCCAGCAGCCCCCGGGCCCTCCATAACAATGAGCAGTTCTTC. This gives the protein CASSPRALHNNEQFF.